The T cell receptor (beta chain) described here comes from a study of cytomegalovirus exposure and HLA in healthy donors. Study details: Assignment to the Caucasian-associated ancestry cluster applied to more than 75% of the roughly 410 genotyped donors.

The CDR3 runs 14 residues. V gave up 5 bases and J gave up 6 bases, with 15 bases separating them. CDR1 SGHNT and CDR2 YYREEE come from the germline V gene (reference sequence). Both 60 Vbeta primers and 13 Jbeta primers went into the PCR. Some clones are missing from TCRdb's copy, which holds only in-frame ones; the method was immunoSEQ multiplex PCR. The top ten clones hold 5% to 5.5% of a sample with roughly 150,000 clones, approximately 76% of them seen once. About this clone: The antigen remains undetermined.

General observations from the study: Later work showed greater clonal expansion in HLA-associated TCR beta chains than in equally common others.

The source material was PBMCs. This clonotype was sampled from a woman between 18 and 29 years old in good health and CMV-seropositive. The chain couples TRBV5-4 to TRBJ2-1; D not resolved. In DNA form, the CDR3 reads TGTGCCAGCAGTCTACGCTTTCCTAGCAATGAGCAGTTCTTC. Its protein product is CASSLRFPSNEQFF.